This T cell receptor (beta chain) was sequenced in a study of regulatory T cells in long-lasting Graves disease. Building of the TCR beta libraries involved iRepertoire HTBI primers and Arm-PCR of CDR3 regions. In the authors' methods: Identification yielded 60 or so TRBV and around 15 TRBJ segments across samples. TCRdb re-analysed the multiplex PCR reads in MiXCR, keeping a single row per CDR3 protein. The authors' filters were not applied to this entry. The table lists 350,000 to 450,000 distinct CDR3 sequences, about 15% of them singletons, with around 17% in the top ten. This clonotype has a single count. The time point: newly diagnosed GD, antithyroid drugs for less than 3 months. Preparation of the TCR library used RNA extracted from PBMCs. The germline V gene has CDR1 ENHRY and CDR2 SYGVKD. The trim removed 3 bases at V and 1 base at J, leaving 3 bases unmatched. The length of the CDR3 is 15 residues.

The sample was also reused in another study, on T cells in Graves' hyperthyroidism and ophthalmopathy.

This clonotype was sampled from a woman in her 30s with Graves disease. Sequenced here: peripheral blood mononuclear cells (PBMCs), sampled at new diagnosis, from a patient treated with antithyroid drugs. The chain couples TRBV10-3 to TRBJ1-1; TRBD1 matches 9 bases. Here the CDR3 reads CAISDKGQGNTEAFF. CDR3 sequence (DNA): TGTGCCATCAGTGATAAGGGACAGGGGAACACTGAAGCTTTCTTT.